Here is one T cell receptor beta chain with its context. What it binds is not known. Other DNA variants within this sample encode the same CDR3. Evenly divided among several immunoSEQ plates was the genomic DNA of each subset. Clones were sequenced by immunoSEQ multiplex PCR, and TCRdb holds only the in-frame ones, with some missing. The table shows 2 million to 2.5 million clones, with approximately 95% occurring only once. The data belong to a study of shared clonotypes between healthy human individuals. The study's findings and limits: Clonotype sharing levels among donors were expected to vary with sequencing depth. Clonotypes not shared had lower generation probabilities than those common to all four donors. Approximately 5% was the fraction of naive CD4 clonotypes found shared across several donors.

CDR1 MNHEY and CDR2 SVGAGI come from the germline V gene. The CDR3 loop spans 14 amino acids. V lost 5 bases to trimming and J lost 5 bases; unmatched junction nucleotides: 6. The chain couples TRBV6-5 to TRBJ1-1; TRBD1 matches 9 bases. Sequenced sample: naive CD4+ T cells from PBMCs. As to subset: CD45RA+ positively selected. This sequence was found in a man aged 18 to 35 in good health. Some clones in this sample may be carry-over from other donors' samples. The CDR3 nucleotides are TGTGCCAGCAGTAACAGACAGGGGGGAACTGAAGCTTTCTTT. This sequence encodes CASSNRQGGTEAFF.